This TCR beta chain appears in the sequencing data of a study of cytomegalovirus exposure and HLA in healthy donors. The overall study: Earlier, 95 million to 120 million unique TCR beta sequences were recovered from about 170 million T cells by an analysis. Points from the study as a whole: 164 TCR beta chains were listed as cytomegalovirus-associated. Follow-up analysis found HLA locus-dependent TCR association rates, highest for DRB1 and lowest for HLA-C.

Regarding this clone: Its antigen is as yet unknown.

Germline CDR1 SGHVS, CDR2 FNYEAQ. V lost 5 bases and J lost 2, with 12 bases in between. There are 14 residues in the CDR3. Use of 60 Vbeta and 13 Jbeta primers characterized the PCR. Generated by immunoSEQ multiplex PCR, the TCRdb table keeps only in-frame clones and is missing some. Altogether over 120,000 clones are present, 80% being singletons, with the ten largest covering under 3%. Sequenced input: PBMCs. The chain links TRBV7-6 to TRBJ2-5; TRBD1 is a possible D gene (5 bases). The receptor's source is a woman in her 30s in good health and CMV-seronegative. The CDR3 nucleotides are TGTGCCAGCAGCCGAACAGGTTTACAAGAGACCCAGTACTTC. Amino acids: CASSRTGLQETQYF.